Shown below are 27 T cell receptor beta chains from a single sample sequenced in a study of blood T cell repertoires in COVID-19. Generated by immunoSEQ multiplex PCR, the TCRdb table keeps only in-frame clones and is missing some. The top ten clones hold roughly 0.56% of a sample with roughly 150,000 clones, 75% to 90% of them seen once. The sample consisted of peripheral blood. Receptors were obtained from a man in his 60s with acute or convalescent COVID-19.

The rearrangement links TRBV28 to TRBJ1-6; a weak D match, TRBD1 (5 bases). The germline V and J ends were trimmed by 10 bases and 10 bases, with 20 bases remaining between them. This CDR3 is built from 14 residues. Looked up from germline, CDR1 is MDHEN and CDR2 is SYDVKM. This chain's CDR3 is CATTPGRVESPLHF. The CDR3 DNA reads TGTGCCACCACCCCCGGCAGGGTAGAATCACCCCTCCACTTT. Combining the CDR3 with reference TRBV28 and TRBJ1-6 gives the whole variable domain DVKVTQSSRYLVKRTGEKVFLECVQDMDHENMFWYRQDPGLGLRLIYFSYDVKMKEKGDIPEGYSVSREKKERFSLILESASTNQTSMYLCATTPGRVESPLHFGNGTRLTVT.

V and J are TRBV18 and TRBJ2-3; 9 bases line up with TRBD2. After removal of 2 bases from V and 6 bases from J, the junction contained 6 bases not matched to a gene. The CDR3 is made up of 15 amino acids. Germline assignment: CDR1 KGHSH and CDR2 LQKENI. CDR3 residues: CASSPIAGVGDTQYF. The CDR3 DNA is TGTGCCAGCTCACCAATAGCGGGAGTAGGTGATACGCAGTATTTT.

This chain connects TRBV9 to TRBJ1-4; perhaps TRBD1 as D (6 bases). V lost 4 bases and J lost 2, with 9 bases in between. The CDR3 consists of 14 residues. CDR1 SGDLS and CDR2 YYNGEE come from the germline V gene. The CDR3, as DNA: TGTGCCAGCAGCCAGGGGACCACTAATGAAAAACTGTTTTTT. It translates to CASSQGTTNEKLFF.

The J gene is TRBJ1-4, the V gene TRBV6-5; D is perhaps TRBD1 (6 bases). This CDR3 has 12 amino acids. CDR1 is MNHEY, CDR2 SVGAGI, per germline. V shed 7 bases and J shed 5 bases, with 8 bases lying between them. CDR3 DNA sequence: TGTGCCAGCACTGGACAGAATGAAAAACTGTTTTTT. As protein: CASTGQNEKLFF.

The V and J genes are TRBV2 and TRBJ2-5; perhaps TRBD1 as D (5 bases). Germline V gene lookup returns CDR1 SNHLY and CDR2 FYNNEI. CDR3 length equals 12 residues. The V end was cut by 8 bases, the J end by 4 bases, with 11 bases between. CDR3 in amino acids: CASGQIRETQYF. In nucleotides, the CDR3 is TGTGCCAGCGGACAAATCCGAGAGACCCAGTACTTC.

The chain combines TRBV6-5 with TRBJ1-5; D not resolved. This CDR3 contains 15 residues. Deletions cut 2 bases from V and 4 bases from J, with 12 bases between. The germline V gene encodes CDR1 MNHEY and CDR2 SVGAGI. Written as DNA, the CDR3 is TGTGCCAGCAGTTACGACGGACGGGGAAATCAGCCCCAGCATTTT. Translated, it gives CASSYDGRGNQPQHF.

The J gene is TRBJ1-1, the V gene TRBV7-2; TRBD1 is a possible D gene (5 bases). Looked up from germline, CDR1 is SGHTA and CDR2 is FQGNSA. The V end lost 2 bases, the J end lost 5 bases, and 12 bases lay between the germline ends. The CDR3 is made up of 14 amino acids. CDR3 sequence reads: CASSLNGGRTEAFF. The CDR3 nucleotides read TGTGCCAGCAGCTTAAACGGGGGAAGGACTGAAGCTTTCTTT.

The chain employs TRBV7-2 and TRBJ2-2; maybe TRBD2 (6 bases). Trimming left V 3 bases short and J 0 bases short, with 11 bases between. Germline V gives CDR1 SGHTA, CDR2 FQGNSA. The CDR3 extends over 16 amino acids. DNA for the CDR3: TGTGCCAGCAGCTTTACGGGGGTGACGAACACCGGGGAGCTGTTTTTT. Protein: CASSFTGVTNTGELFF.

This clone came up once. The V gene is TRBV10-3, the J gene TRBJ1-2, with TRBD1 matching 10 bases. Germline V gene lookup returns CDR1 ENHRY and CDR2 SYGVKD. V was clipped by 4 bases and J by 8 bases; unmatched bases: 7. CDR3 size: 14 residues. CDR3 in amino acids: CAISGTGGRGGYTF. The CDR3 bases are TGTGCCATCAGTGGGACAGGGGGACGTGGCGGCTACACCTTC.

This clone was seen a few times. This chain connects TRBV5-3 to TRBJ2-7; possibly TRBD1 for D (6 bases). TRBV5-3 is an open reading frame whose function is uncertain. CDR3 size: 17 residues. V shed 3 bases and J shed 1 base, with 20 bases lying between them. CDR3 amino acids: CARSSTFRDTCSYEQYF. The CDR3 nucleotides are TGTGCCAGAAGCTCCACGTTTCGGGACACTTGTTCCTACGAGCAGTACTTC.

The chain is built from TRBV12-3 or TRBV12-4 and TRBJ1-4; TRBD1 is a possible D gene (5 bases). V was cut by 5 bases and J by 8 bases, with 12 bases left in between. This CDR3 has 13 residues. The DNA for the CDR3 is TGTGCCAGCAGTCAGGGATTCTGGGAAAAACTGTTTTTT. This encodes CASSQGFWEKLFF.

V and J are TRBV7-2 and TRBJ2-7; TRBD2 might be the D (7 bases). Trimming cost V 1 base and J 3 bases, with 10 bases left between them. In germline, CDR1 is SGHTA, CDR2 FQGNSA. The CDR3 spans 14 residues. The CDR3 DNA reads as TGTGCCAGCAGCTTAGGCGGGGGCAACTACGAGCAGTACTTC. Residues: CASSLGGGNYEQYF. Based on the CDR3 plus reference TRBV7-2 and TRBJ2-7, the full variable domain is GAGVSQSPSNKVTEKGKDVELRCDPISGHTALYWYRQSLGQGLEFLIYFQGNSAPDKSGLPSDRFSAERTGGSVSTLTIQRTQQEDSAVYLCASSLGGGNYEQYFGPGTRLTVT.

This clone was recorded a few times. The chain uses TRBV7-2 and TRBJ2-3; TRBD1 matches at 12 bases. The trim removed 0 bases at V and 5 bases at J, leaving 6 bases unmatched. Germline lookup yields CDR1 SGHTA and CDR2 FQGNSA. This CDR3 comprises 17 residues. The CDR3 loop is CASSLAGTGGAEDTQYF. The CDR3 DNA is TGTGCCAGCAGCTTAGCGGGGACAGGGGGCGCGGAAGATACGCAGTATTTT.

The chain uses TRBV6-5 and TRBJ1-5; 10 nucleotides line up with TRBD1. The CDR3 is 15 amino acids. CDR1 MNHEY and CDR2 SVGAGI come from the germline V gene. J lost 6 bases, V lost 6 bases, and 8 bases had no gene match. This chain's CDR3 is CASRPGQGNGQPQHF. CDR3 bases: TGTGCCAGCAGGCCGGGACAGGGGAACGGTCAGCCCCAGCATTTT.

The count of this clone is one. This sequence joins TRBV5-3 and TRBJ1-1; D is possibly TRBD1 (6 bases). TRBV5-3 belongs to the ORF category, with a function that is uncertain. There are 18 residues in the CDR3. V was shortened by 2 bases and J by 3 bases, with 23 bases between the two germline ends. For the CDR3, the DNA is TGTGCCAGAAGCTTCAAGTCCCGGGACATCCGGCGGGACACTGAAGCTTTCTTT. Translation gives CARSFKSRDIRRDTEAFF.

V is TRBV11-2 and J is TRBJ1-4; 9 bases are shared with TRBD1. V lost 5 bases and J lost 9; bases outside the gene matches: 7. The length of the CDR3 is 14 residues. The germline V gene encodes CDR1 SGHAT and CDR2 FQNNGV. The CDR3 reads CASSPGTGTKKLFF. The CDR3 DNA follows: TGTGCCAGCAGCCCCGGGACAGGGACAAAAAAACTGTTTTTT. The full variable domain, with the rest looked up from reference TRBV11-2 and TRBJ1-4, is EAGVAQSPRYKIIEKRQSVAFWCNPISGHATLYWYQQILGQGPKLLIQFQNNGVVDDSQLPKDRFSAERLKGVDSTLKIQPAKLEDSAVYLCASSPGTGTKKLFFGSGTQLSVL.

V usage is TRBV5-6 and J usage is TRBJ2-1; 9 bases line up with TRBD2. Trimming at V came to 4 bases and at J to 3 bases, leaving 8 bases not matched to a gene. CDR1 is SGHDT and CDR2 is YYEEEE in the germline V gene. CDR3 length: 16 amino acids. For the CDR3, the DNA is TGTGCCAGCAGCCGAGGGACTAGCTCCCTCTACAATGAGCAGTTCTTC. It encodes CASSRGTSSLYNEQFF.

This chain joins TRBV14 and TRBJ2-6, with D possibly matching TRBD1 (5 bases). V lost 3 bases, J lost 1 base, and 7 bases lay in between. CDR1 and CDR2 (germline): SGHDN, FVKESK. The CDR3 sequence is 15 residues long. CDR3 coding DNA: TGTGCCAGCAGCCACAGGGCTTCTGGGGCCAACGTCCTGACTTTC. Protein product: CASSHRASGANVLTF.

V and J are TRBV4-1 and TRBJ2-2; tentatively, D is TRBD1 (6 bases). The CDR3 extends over 17 amino acids. CDR1 MGHRA and CDR2 YSYEKL come from the germline V gene. Trimming pared 1 base from V and 2 bases from J, leaving 14 bases between. CDR3 nucleotides: TGCGCCAGCAGCCAAGTAATGGGGACATCCAACACCGGGGAGCTGTTTTTT. Amino acids: CASSQVMGTSNTGELFF.

The chain carries TRBV14 and TRBJ2-7, with a tentative D call TRBD1 (5 bases). This CDR3 contains 14 residues. Trimming shortened V by 0 bases and J by 7 bases, and 13 bases separated the two germline ends. Per the germline V gene, CDR1 is SGHDN and CDR2 is FVKESK. The CDR3: CASSQDWQGREQYF. In DNA form, the CDR3 reads TGTGCCAGCAGCCAAGATTGGCAGGGCAGGGAGCAGTACTTC.

The V call is TRBV2, the J call TRBJ2-7; D gene uncertain. Germline values: CDR1 SNHLY, CDR2 FYNNEI. The ends were cut back, 5 bases at V and 0 bases at J, with 5 bases in the middle. The CDR3 has 12 amino acids. CDR3 amino acids: CASSWSSYEQYF. CDR3 DNA sequence: TGTGCCAGCAGTTGGAGCTCCTACGAGCAGTACTTC.

This clone was seen just once. CDR3 in amino acids: CASSQDDLLAGGPHVEQYF. As DNA, the CDR3 is TGTGCCAGCAGCCAAGATGATCTCCTAGCGGGAGGGCCGCATGTCGAGCAGTACTTC. This rearrangement joins TRBV4-2 to TRBJ2-7, with TRBD2 matching over 12 bases. In germline, CDR1 is LGHNA, CDR2 YNFKEQ. V dropped 0 bases and J dropped 6; count of bases not matched to a gene: 15. This CDR3 is built from 19 residues.

This sequence joins TRBV24-1 and TRBJ2-7; 10 nucleotides agree with TRBD1. The V gene end was trimmed by 5 bases and the J gene end by 6 bases; junction bases not matched to a gene: 15. This CDR3 spans 17 amino acids. Germline CDR1 is KGHDR and CDR2 is SFDVKD. This CDR3 is CATSASLPGQGSGEQYF. The CDR3 region has the DNA TGTGCCACCAGTGCTTCCCTCCCGGGACAGGGGTCAGGCGAGCAGTACTTC.

The V call is TRBV6-4, the J call TRBJ2-7; 8 nucleotides align to TRBD1. The V gene's germline CDR1 is MRHNA and CDR2 SNTAGT. This CDR3 has 15 amino acids. The V and J ends lost 6 bases and 3 bases, in that order; junction bases with no gene match: 10. The CDR3 here is CASRKVGQGFYEQYF. CDR3 sequence (DNA): TGTGCCAGCAGGAAGGTCGGACAGGGATTCTACGAGCAGTACTTC.

The V gene is TRBV6-1, the J gene TRBJ2-5, with D uncertain. The V end lost 1 base, the J end lost 5 bases, and 14 bases lay between the germline ends. The CDR3 runs to 15 residues. The germline V gene encodes CDR1 MNHNS and CDR2 SASEGT. The CDR3: CASSEGVSRPETQYF. The CDR3 DNA follows: TGTGCCAGCAGTGAAGGCGTTAGCCGCCCGGAGACCCAGTACTTC.

J is TRBJ1-4 and V is TRBV5-1, with 8 bases lining up with TRBD1. Germline CDR1 and CDR2: SGHRS and YFSETQ. This CDR3 is built from 16 residues. The J segment lost 3 bases and the V segment lost 2 bases, leaving 6 bases of the junction unmatched. The CDR3 region has the DNA TGCGCCAGCAGCTTAGGGACGACAGGGGCTAATGAAAAACTGTTTTTT. It encodes CASSLGTTGANEKLFF.

V is TRBV10-3 and J is TRBJ1-1; tentatively, D is TRBD1 (5 bases). Deletions cut 2 bases from V and 8 bases from J, with 12 bases between. This CDR3 spans 13 amino acids. The germline V gene has CDR1 ENHRY and CDR2 SYGVKD. CDR3 sequence (DNA): TGTGCCATCAGTGAGCAGAAGGCAGGGGAAGCTTTCTTT. It encodes CAISEQKAGEAFF.